This passage covers 24 T cell receptor beta chains from one sample sequenced in a study of blood T cells in healthy people across ages. The use of a sample-barcoded 5' primer and a J-beta primer mix characterized a second PCR of 7 to 11 cycles. MiXCR was run by TCRdb on the 5' RACE reads, yielding one entry per CDR3 protein. In the table there are about 540,000 distinct CDR3 sequences, 20% to 30% of which are singletons. These same data were also listed under a study on T cells of mothers and their children.

What was sequenced was blood. The receptors here all came from a boy between 10 and 17 years old in good health.

This clonotype was seen more than once but under ten times. The J gene is TRBJ2-1, the V gene TRBV7-3; TRBD2 matches at 8 bases. CDR3 length: 15 amino acids. Germline CDR1 and CDR2: SGHTA and FQGTGA. With 4 bases clipped from V and 2 bases from J, the junction kept 4 bases outside the gene matches. The CDR3, as DNA: TGTGCCAGCAGCTCCGGGGGGGGGGCCTACAATGAGCAGTTCTTC. This gives the protein CASSSGGGAYNEQFF.

As concerns this clonotype: One end of the junction does not line up with germline, which may come from a read error. The chain uses TRBV20-1 and TRBJ2-1, with a tentative D call TRBD2 (5 bases). Germline CDR1 is DFQATT and CDR2 is SNEGSKA (reference sequence). This CDR3 comprises 13 residues. This CDR3 reads CSASTGNDNEQFF. The CDR3 DNA sequence: TGCAGTGCTAGCACGGGAAACGACAATGAGCAGTTTTTC.

This clonotype showed up just a few times. This chain joins TRBV12-3 or TRBV12-4 and TRBJ2-4, with 9 bases that match TRBD1. This CDR3 comprises 16 residues. V lost 6 bases, J lost 4 bases, and 10 bases stayed unmatched. In DNA, the CDR3 is TGTGCCAGCAGGGACAGGGGAAAGAGGGATAAAAACATTCAGTACTTC. It codes for CASRDRGKRDKNIQYF.

This chain uses TRBV7-9 with TRBJ1-2, with 7 bases that match TRBD1. This CDR3 contains 12 residues. V shed 6 bases, J shed 7 bases, and the junction held 5 bases outside the gene matches. CDR1 is SEHNR, CDR2 FQNEAQ, per germline (reference sequence). The CDR3 spells CASRTGPIGYTF. The CDR3 DNA reads TGTGCCAGCAGGACAGGGCCCATTGGCTACACCTTC.

The chain recombines TRBV27 with TRBJ2-1, with D tentatively TRBD1 (6 bases). The germline CDR1 and CDR2 sequences are MNHEY and SMNVEV (reference sequence). The CDR3 totals 14 residues. Trimming cost V 9 bases and J 1 base, with 13 bases left between them. CDR3 sequence reads: CASHKGESYNEQFF. CDR3 sequence (DNA): TGTGCCAGTCACAAGGGGGAGTCCTACAATGAGCAGTTCTTC.

J is TRBJ2-2 and V is TRBV7-2; possible D gene TRBD1, 6 bases. V was trimmed by 0 bases and J by 2 bases, leaving 10 bases between them. The CDR3 has 16 amino acids. Germline V gene sequence: CDR1 SGHTA, CDR2 FQGNSA. The CDR3 loop reads CASSLASGANTGELFF. CDR3 nucleotide sequence: TGTGCCAGCAGCTTAGCGTCAGGGGCCAACACCGGGGAGCTGTTTTTT.

This clonotype was recorded a few times. The DNA of the CDR3 is TGCAGCGTTTTTCTAAGGTCCTACAATGAGCAGTTCTTC. The encoded protein is CSVFLRSYNEQFF. The genes are TRBV29-1 and TRBJ2-1; D not certain. The CDR3 consists of 13 residues. V was cut by 5 bases and J by 1 base, with 9 bases left in between. Germline V gives CDR1 SQVTM, CDR2 ANQGSEA.

This clonotype was observed a handful of times. The J gene is TRBJ1-1, the V gene TRBV9; 8 bases match TRBD1. Germline lookup yields CDR1 SGDLS and CDR2 YYNGEE. The CDR3 covers 15 residues. V was clipped by 4 bases and J by 3 bases; unmatched bases: 8. CDR3 sequence (DNA): TGTGCCAGCAGCAGGGGACAGGAGGTATACACTGAAGCTTTCTTT. This translates into CASSRGQEVYTEAFF.

This clonotype showed up many times. The V gene is TRBV29-1, the J gene TRBJ2-3; 8 bases agree with TRBD1. CDR1 is SQVTM, CDR2 ANQGSEA, per germline. The CDR3 consists of 14 residues. Unmatched junction bases numbered 7, after V lost 5 bases and J lost 3 bases. CDR3 residues: CSVQRQGRTDTQYF. In nucleotides, the CDR3 is TGCAGCGTTCAGCGACAGGGGAGGACAGATACGCAGTATTTT.

This sequence joins TRBV7-2 and TRBJ1-2; no clear D gene. This CDR3 has 19 residues. Deletions cut 1 base from V and 7 bases from J, with 28 bases between. Germline V lookup: CDR1 SGHTA, CDR2 FQGNSA. CDR3 coding DNA: TGTGCCAGCAGCTTAGTTGTGAGACCCAGTCTTACCCGGAGCTGTGGCTACACCTTC. It codes for CASSLVVRPSLTRSCGYTF.

This clonotype has a count of ten or more. V is TRBV3-1 and J is TRBJ1-2, with TRBD1 matching over 7 bases. This CDR3 contains 14 residues. V lost 0 bases, J lost 4 bases, and 2 bases stayed unmatched. The germline V gene encodes CDR1 LGHDT and CDR2 YNNKEL (reference sequence). CDR3 residues: CASSQDQGVYGYTF. The DNA of the CDR3 is TGTGCCAGCAGCCAAGATCAGGGGGTCTATGGCTACACCTTC.

This clonotype was observed a few times. The CDR3 DNA reads TGTGCCAGCAGTTATGTAGCGGGGGCCAGCACAGATACGCAGTATTTT. Protein product: CASSYVAGASTDTQYF. V gene TRBV6-6 combines with J gene TRBJ2-3; TRBD2 matches at 9 bases. This CDR3 contains 16 residues. V was pared by 3 bases and J by 0 bases, with 4 bases of the junction left unmatched. Germline V gives CDR1 MNHNY, CDR2 SVGAGI (reference sequence).

This clonotype was detected only a few times. The chain employs TRBV2 and TRBJ2-5; TRBD2 is a possible D gene (6 bases). The V and J ends lost 4 bases and 9 bases respectively, with 6 bases between them. This CDR3 is built from 10 residues. The germline V gene has CDR1 SNHLY and CDR2 FYNNEI. In nucleotides, the CDR3 is TGTGCCAGCAGTGGGGGGGCCCAGTACTTC. It translates to CASSGGAQYF.

The chain employs TRBV20-1 and TRBJ1-5, with D hard to call. This CDR3 has 15 residues. Germline CDR1 reads DFQATT; CDR2 reads SNEGSKA (reference sequence). Between the trimmed V and J ends, which lost 5 bases and 1 base, there was a span of 15 bases. This chain's CDR3 is CSAPQKRGSNQPQHF. In DNA form, the CDR3 reads TGCAGTGCTCCTCAAAAACGGGGAAGCAATCAGCCCCAGCATTTT.

The J gene is TRBJ1-1, the V gene TRBV9, with 7 bases fitting TRBD1. J was trimmed by 3 bases and V by 0 bases; bases with no gene match: 5. The CDR3 sequence is 15 residues long. The germline V gene encodes CDR1 SGDLS and CDR2 YYNGEE. The CDR3, as DNA: TGTGCCAGCAGCGTAGTTTGGACAGGCGACACTGAAGCTTTCTTT. It codes for CASSVVWTGDTEAFF. The full variable domain, with the rest looked up from reference TRBV9 and TRBJ1-1, is DSGVTQTPKHLITATGQRVTLRCSPRSGDLSVYWYQQSLDQGLQFLIQYYNGEERAKGNILERFSAQQFPDLHSELNLSSLELGDSALYFCASSVVWTGDTEAFFGQGTRLTVV.

The chain links TRBV11-2 to TRBJ2-1; 9 nucleotides align to TRBD1. The CDR3 spans 16 residues. Looked up from germline, CDR1 is SGHAT and CDR2 is FQNNGV. The junction had 7 bases not matched to a gene; V was cut back by 0 bases and J by 7 bases. This CDR3 is CASSLEGTGILNEQFF. For the CDR3, the DNA is TGTGCCAGCAGCTTAGAGGGGACAGGGATCTTAAATGAGCAGTTCTTC.

Concerning this clonotype: This CDR3 is missing its conserved last phenylalanine or tryptophan, likely due to a read error. The genes are TRBV20-1 and TRBJ1-4; 10 positions match TRBD1. There are 16 residues in the CDR3. Germline trimming cut 5 bases from V and 6 bases from J; bases unmatched to any gene: 12. The germline CDR1 and CDR2 sequences are DFQATT and SNEGSKA (reference sequence). The CDR3 reads CSASGTGVRRDEKLFS. CDR3 nucleotide sequence: TGCAGTGCTTCCGGGACAGGGGTTAGGCGCGATGAAAAACTGTTTTCT.

A few counts support this clonotype. The gene calls are TRBV3-1 and TRBJ1-6, with D possibly matching TRBD1 (5 bases). The V gene's germline CDR1 is LGHDT and CDR2 YNNKEL (reference sequence). V was clipped by 1 base and J by 6 bases, with 7 bases between them. The CDR3 has 14 residues. CDR3 DNA sequence: TGTGCCAGCAGCCAAGTGGACACTAATTCACCCCTCCACTTT. Translation gives CASSQVDTNSPLHF.

Only a few counts were recorded for this clonotype. The chain couples TRBV6-2 or TRBV6-3 to TRBJ2-1, with 7 nucleotides matching TRBD2. In germline, CDR1 is MNHEY, CDR2 SVGEGT. Trimming at V came to 5 bases and at J to 2 bases, leaving 6 bases not matched to a gene. This CDR3 spans 15 amino acids. For the CDR3, the DNA is TGTGCCAGCAGTCGAGGGCGGGAGACCTACAATGAGCAGTTCTTC. Translated: CASSRGRETYNEQFF.

This clonotype occurred many times. The V gene is TRBV6-4, the J gene TRBJ2-1; 7 nucleotides align to TRBD2. This CDR3 spans 14 amino acids. The junction had 6 bases not matched to a gene; V was cut back by 2 bases and J by 8 bases. CDR1 and CDR2 from the germline V gene are MRHNA and SNTAGT. The CDR3 spells CASSDGGGRDEQFF. The CDR3 bases are TGTGCCAGCAGTGACGGGGGGGGTAGGGATGAGCAGTTCTTC.

This clonotype has a handful of counts. V is TRBV29-1 and J is TRBJ1-2; 7 positions agree with TRBD1. This CDR3 is built from 16 residues. Germline-derived CDR1 and CDR2 are SQVTM and ANQGSEA. The V and J ends lost 3 bases and 6 bases, in that order; junction bases with no gene match: 16. The CDR3 DNA follows: TGCAGCGTTGACCGACAGCCAGGGGGTTCTATTGATGGCTACACCTTC. Translation gives CSVDRQPGGSIDGYTF. Drawing the rest from reference TRBV29-1 and TRBJ1-2, the complete variable domain is SAVISQKPSRDICQRGTSLTIQCQVDSQVTMMFWYRQQPGQSLTLIATANQGSEATYESGFVIDKFPISRPNLTFSTLTVSNMSPEDSSIYLCSVDRQPGGSIDGYTFGSGTRLTVV.

This clonotype was observed a handful of times. This rearrangement joins TRBV12-3 or TRBV12-4 to TRBJ1-1; 8 bases line up with TRBD1. CDR3 size: 14 residues. Germline trimming cut 3 bases from V and 0 bases from J; bases unmatched to any gene: 0. For the CDR3, the DNA is TGTGCCAGCAGTTTGGACAGGGTGAACACTGAAGCTTTCTTT. Translation: CASSLDRVNTEAFF.

Here the CDR3 DNA reads TGCGCCAGCAGCCTAGGGGGCGACGGGCATTACAATGAGCAGTTCTTC. Its protein is CASSLGGDGHYNEQFF. The rearrangement joins TRBV5-1 to TRBJ2-1; TRBD1 agrees at 7 bases. The CDR3 is made up of 16 amino acids. After removal of 4 bases from V and 4 bases from J, the junction contained 11 bases not matched to a gene. Germline loops: CDR1 SGHRS, CDR2 YFSETQ.

This clonotype has a handful of counts. The chain has TRBV5-1 and TRBJ2-2; TRBD2 matches at 13 bases. The CDR3 length is 15 residues. Losses at the gene ends were 2 bases for V and 7 bases for J; bases not matched to a gene: 2. Germline values: CDR1 SGHRS, CDR2 YFSETQ. This CDR3 is CASSLGLAGDGELFF. DNA of the CDR3: TGCGCCAGCAGCTTAGGACTAGCGGGAGACGGGGAGCTGTTTTTT. The whole variable domain, filled in from reference TRBV5-1 and TRBJ2-2, reads KAGVTQTPRYLIKTRGQQVTLSCSPISGHRSVSWYQQTPGQGLQFLFEYFSETQRNKGNFPGRFSGRQFSNSRSEMNVSTLELGDSALYLCASSLGLAGDGELFFGEGSRLTVL.